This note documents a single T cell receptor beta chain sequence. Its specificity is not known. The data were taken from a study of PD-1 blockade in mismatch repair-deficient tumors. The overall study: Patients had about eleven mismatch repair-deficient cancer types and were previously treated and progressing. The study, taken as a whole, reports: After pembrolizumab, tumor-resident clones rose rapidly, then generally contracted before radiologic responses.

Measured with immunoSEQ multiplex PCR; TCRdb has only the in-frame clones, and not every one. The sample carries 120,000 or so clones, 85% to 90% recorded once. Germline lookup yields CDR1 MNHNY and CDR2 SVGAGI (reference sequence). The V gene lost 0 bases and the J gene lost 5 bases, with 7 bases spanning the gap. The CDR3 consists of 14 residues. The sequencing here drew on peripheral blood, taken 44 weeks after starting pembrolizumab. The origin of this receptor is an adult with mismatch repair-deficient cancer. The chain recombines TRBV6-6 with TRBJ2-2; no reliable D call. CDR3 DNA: TGTGCCAGCAGTTACTCTGTATCTACCGGGGAGCTGTTTTTT. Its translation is CASSYSVSTGELFF.